A single sample is the source of the 2 T cell receptor beta chains below, sequenced in a study of neurological immune-mediated disorders. TCRdb fed the 5' RACE reads into MiXCR, producing one record per CDR3 protein. The sample consists of 70,000 or so distinct CDR3 sequences, 2.5% to 3.5% of them appearing once. Source material: PBMCs. The receptors stem from a woman in her 50s with multiple sclerosis.

This clonotype was detected many times. The chain joins TRBV20-1 to TRBJ2-3; 7 bases match TRBD2. The J segment lost 5 bases and the V segment lost 8 bases, leaving 4 bases of the junction unmatched. Germline V gene sequence: CDR1 DFQATT, CDR2 SNEGSKA (reference sequence). CDR3 length: 11 residues. Here the CDR3 reads CSYQRGDTQYF. As DNA, the CDR3 is TGCAGTTACCAGCGGGGAGATACGCAGTATTTT.

Ten or more counts support this clonotype. V usage is TRBV6-6 and J usage is TRBJ1-1; TRBD1 is a possible D gene (6 bases). The V end lost 0 bases, the J end lost 4 bases, and 15 bases lay between the germline ends. Germline values: CDR1 MNHNY, CDR2 SVGAGI (reference sequence). This CDR3 contains 16 residues. The CDR3 here is CASSYSRHRVATEAFF. The CDR3 coding sequence is TGTGCCAGCAGTTACTCGAGGCACAGGGTAGCCACTGAAGCTTTCTTT.